Listed here are 12 T cell receptor beta chains from one sample, sequenced in a study of blood T cell repertoires in COVID-19. Measured with immunoSEQ multiplex PCR; TCRdb has only the in-frame clones, and not every one. The repertoire includes approximately 400,000 clones, around 90% of them detected once, and 1.2% sits in the top ten. Sequenced input: PBMCs or T cells enriched from blood (not recorded which). All receptors derive from a woman under 30 who had recovered from COVID-19.

Only one count was recorded for this clone. The J gene is TRBJ1-5, the V gene TRBV20-1; TRBD1 might be the D (6 bases). Trimming pared 6 bases from V and 7 bases from J, leaving 10 bases between. Germline-derived CDR1 and CDR2 are DFQATT and SNEGSKA (reference sequence). CDR3 size: 11 residues. CDR3 sequence reads: CSAAGAQPQHF. The DNA of the CDR3 is TGCAGTGCCGCGGGGGCCCAGCCCCAGCATTTT.

The chain joins TRBV7-8 to TRBJ2-1; TRBD2 is a possible D gene (6 bases). V gave up 5 bases and J gave up 4 bases, with 12 bases separating them. CDR3 length: 14 amino acids. The germline gives CDR1 SGHVS, CDR2 FQNEAQ. CDR3 region: CASSRDFKYNEQFF. The DNA for the CDR3 is TGTGCCAGCAGCCGGGACTTTAAGTACAATGAGCAGTTCTTC.

The table lists this clone with a count of one. V gene TRBV7-2 combines with J gene TRBJ1-2; D remains unclear. V lost 5 bases and J 2 bases, leaving 12 bases between the germline ends. The CDR3 has 14 residues. CDR1 is SGHTA and CDR2 is FQGNSA in the germline V gene. CDR3 DNA: TGTGCCAGCAGCCCCCGGACTGACAACTATGGCTACACCTTC. Residues: CASSPRTDNYGYTF.

V gene TRBV6-5 combines with J gene TRBJ2-7; TRBD1 agrees at 7 bases. The length of the CDR3 is 14 residues. Germline V gene data show CDR1 as MNHEY and CDR2 as SVGAGI. The J segment lost 3 bases and the V segment lost 2 bases, leaving 4 bases of the junction unmatched. CDR3 in amino acids: CASSYGDRNYEQYF. The CDR3 DNA sequence: TGTGCCAGCAGTTACGGGGACAGAAACTACGAGCAGTACTTC.

Turning to this clone: Additional DNA sequences in this sample encode the identical CDR3. This chain uses TRBV11-2 with TRBJ2-2; TRBD1 agrees at 8 bases. The CDR3 spans 15 residues. Trimming took 1 base from V and 5 from J; bases not matched to a gene: 3. CDR1 is SGHAT, CDR2 FQNNGV, per germline. This CDR3 reads CASSLGQGRTGELFF. The DNA of the CDR3 is TGTGCCAGCAGCTTAGGACAGGGGCGGACCGGGGAGCTGTTTTTT. Using reference TRBV11-2 and TRBJ2-2 for the parts outside the CDR3, the full variable domain is EAGVAQSPRYKIIEKRQSVAFWCNPISGHATLYWYQQILGQGPKLLIQFQNNGVVDDSQLPKDRFSAERLKGVDSTLKIQPAKLEDSAVYLCASSLGQGRTGELFFGEGSRLTVL.

The gene calls are TRBV5-5 and TRBJ1-6; D possibly corresponds to TRBD1 (5 bases). V was pared by 2 bases and J by 6 bases, with 9 bases between. The CDR3 loop spans 14 amino acids. Germline CDR1 reads SGHKS; CDR2 reads YYEKEE (reference sequence). The CDR3 region is CASSFGGSNSPLHF. DNA of the CDR3: TGTGCCAGCAGCTTCGGGGGGAGTAATTCACCCCTCCACTTT.

This clone came up once. The rearrangement uses TRBV3-1 (or the pseudogene TRBV3-2) and TRBJ2-5; 8 nucleotides line up with TRBD1. CDR1 is LGHDT and CDR2 is YNNKEL in the germline V gene (reference sequence). The CDR3 length is 14 residues. The ends lost 4 bases at V and 4 bases at J; junction bases unmatched: 5. The CDR3 here is CASSRQGIGETQYF. CDR3 in DNA: TGTGCCAGCAGCCGACAGGGGATCGGAGAGACCCAGTACTTC.

This clone was observed a few times. The chain uses TRBV16 and TRBJ1-5, with 7 bases identical to TRBD1. Germline V lookup: CDR1 KGHSY, CDR2 FQNENV. The V and J ends lost 3 bases and 6 bases, in that order; junction bases with no gene match: 17. CDR3 length: 18 amino acids. CDR3 sequence (DNA): TGTGCCAGCAGCCACTTGGGAACAGGGGATCCCGGGGGTCAGCCCCAGCATTTT. It encodes CASSHLGTGDPGGQPQHF.

This chain's CDR3 is CASSLGLKANYGYTF. Here the CDR3 DNA reads TGTGCCAGCAGCCTGGGCCTAAAAGCTAACTATGGCTACACCTTC. V gene TRBV3-1 (or the pseudogene TRBV3-2) combines with J gene TRBJ1-2; the D is unclear. The CDR3 length is 15 residues. Germline V gene sequence: CDR1 LGHDT, CDR2 YNNKEL (reference sequence). V lost 4 bases and J lost 0, with 12 bases in between.

The chain recombines TRBV4-1 with TRBJ1-2, with 10 nucleotides matching TRBD1. The CDR3 has 14 amino acids. With 3 bases clipped from V and 2 bases from J, the junction kept 0 bases outside the gene matches. CDR1 and CDR2 (germline): MGHRA, YSYEKL. Here the CDR3 DNA reads TGCGCCAGCAGCCAGGACAGGGGGAACTATGGCTACACCTTC. Translated, it gives CASSQDRGNYGYTF.

This chain joins TRBV28 and TRBJ2-1, with D maybe TRBD2 (6 bases). The germline V gene has CDR1 MDHEN and CDR2 SYDVKM. V lost 3 bases, J lost 7 bases, and 25 bases lay in between. The CDR3 has 18 amino acids. The CDR3 DNA reads TGTGCCAGCAGTTTCAGGGACCCTAGCGTCCGGTTGGTGAATGAGCAGTTCTTC. Translated, it gives CASSFRDPSVRLVNEQFF.

The rearrangement uses TRBV3-1 (or the pseudogene TRBV3-2) and TRBJ2-5; 7 bases agree with TRBD1. The length of the CDR3 is 15 residues. Losses at the gene ends were 5 bases for V and 2 bases for J; bases not matched to a gene: 8. Per the germline V gene, CDR1 is LGHDT and CDR2 is YNNKEL (reference sequence). CDR3 DNA: TGTGCCAGCAGCTCGAGCCCAGGGGGTCAAGAGACCCAGTACTTC. It codes for CASSSSPGGQETQYF.